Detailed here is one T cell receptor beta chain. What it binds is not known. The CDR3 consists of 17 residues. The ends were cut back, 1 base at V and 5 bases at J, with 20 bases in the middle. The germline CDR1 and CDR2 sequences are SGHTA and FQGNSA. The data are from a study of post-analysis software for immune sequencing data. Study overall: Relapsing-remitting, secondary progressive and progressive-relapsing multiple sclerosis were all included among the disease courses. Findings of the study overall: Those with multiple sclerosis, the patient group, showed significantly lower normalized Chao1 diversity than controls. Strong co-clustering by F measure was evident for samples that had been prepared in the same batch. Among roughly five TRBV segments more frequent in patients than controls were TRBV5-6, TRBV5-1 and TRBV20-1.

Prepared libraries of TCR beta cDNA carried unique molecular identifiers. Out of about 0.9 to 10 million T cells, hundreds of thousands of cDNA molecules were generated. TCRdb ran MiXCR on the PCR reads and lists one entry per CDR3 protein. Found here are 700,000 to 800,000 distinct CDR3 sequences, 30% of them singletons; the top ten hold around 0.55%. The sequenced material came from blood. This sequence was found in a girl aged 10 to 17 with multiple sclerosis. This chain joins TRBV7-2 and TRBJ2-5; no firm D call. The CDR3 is CASSLVGPRWFGETQYF. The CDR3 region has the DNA TGTGCCAGCAGCTTAGTCGGTCCCCGATGGTTCGGGGAGACCCAGTACTTC.